Described below is a single TCR beta chain sequence and its context. This sample was taken from a study of blood T cell repertoires in COVID-19. Study-wide context: The cDNA or gDNA used as material had been derived from T cells, B-cell-depleted T cells, or PBMCs.

The protocol was immunoSEQ multiplex PCR, while the TCRdb copy is restricted to in-frame clones and leaves out a portion. The table lists roughly 30,000 clones, over 75% of them singletons. This clonotype was obtained from a man aged 60 to 75 with COVID-19, enrolled during active disease. Sample: peripheral blood.

CDR3 nucleotides: TGCGCCAGTGCGGGTCAGGGGCTATACGAGCAGTACTTC. As protein: CASAGQGLYEQYF. The J gene is TRBJ2-7, the V gene TRBV10-1; TRBD1 might be the D (6 bases). Germline V gives CDR1 WNHNN, CDR2 SYGVQD (reference sequence). The CDR3 has 13 residues. Trimming left V 9 bases short and J 4 bases short, with 16 bases between.